In this sample, the clone carrying this T cell receptor (beta chain) turned up many times. What it binds is unknown. RNA transcripts yielded amplified TCR beta CDR3 regions. First-round RT-PCR of the TCR CDR3 relied on the HTBI primer set. TCRdb reprocessed the multiplex PCR reads via MiXCR and lists one record per CDR3 protein. The table records about 720,000 distinct CDR3 sequences, 16% of them present only once. The sample is drawn from a study of T cells in Graves' hyperthyroidism and ophthalmopathy. Broader study findings: Blood shared most expanded thyroid clonotypes above 0.001. The model forecast ophthalmopathy, anticipating it by a median approximately 6.1 months before onset.

A lack of ophthalmopathy progression within 18 months defined stable Graves' hyperthyroidism. The length of the CDR3 is 13 residues. The germline CDR1 and CDR2 sequences are SGHRS and YFSETQ. Trimming cost V 4 bases and J 1 base, with 8 bases left between them. The specimen was blood. The origin of this receptor is a man between 18 and 29 years old with Graves' hyperthyroidism. V gene TRBV5-1 combines with J gene TRBJ1-1; no firm D call. The DNA for the CDR3 is TGCGCCAGCAGCCTCGAGGCGAACACTGAAGCTTTCTTT. It encodes CASSLEANTEAFF.